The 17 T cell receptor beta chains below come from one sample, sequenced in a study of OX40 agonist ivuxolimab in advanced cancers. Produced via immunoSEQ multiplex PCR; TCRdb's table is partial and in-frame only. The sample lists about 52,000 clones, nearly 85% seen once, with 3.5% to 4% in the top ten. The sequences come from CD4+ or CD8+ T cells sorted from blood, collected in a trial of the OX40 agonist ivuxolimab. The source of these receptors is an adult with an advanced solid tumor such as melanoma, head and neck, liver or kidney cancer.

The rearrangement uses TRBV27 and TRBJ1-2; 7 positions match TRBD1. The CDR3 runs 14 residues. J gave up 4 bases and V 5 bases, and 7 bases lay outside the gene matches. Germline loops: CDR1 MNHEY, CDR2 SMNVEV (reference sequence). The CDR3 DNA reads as TGTGCCAGCAGTGCTAGGGGGCGGCTCTATGGCTACACCTTC. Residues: CASSARGRLYGYTF.

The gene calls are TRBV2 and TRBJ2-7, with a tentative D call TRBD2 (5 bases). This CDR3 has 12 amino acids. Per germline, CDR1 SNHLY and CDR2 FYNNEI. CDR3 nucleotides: TGTGTTTCGGGCGGGCGTTGGGGCGAGCAGTACTTC. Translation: CVSGGRWGEQYF.

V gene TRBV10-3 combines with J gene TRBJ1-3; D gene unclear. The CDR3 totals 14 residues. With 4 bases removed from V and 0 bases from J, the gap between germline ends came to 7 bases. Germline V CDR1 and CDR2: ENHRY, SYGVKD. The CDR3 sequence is CAISATSSGNTIYF. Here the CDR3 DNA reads TGTGCCATCAGTGCCACTTCCTCTGGAAACACCATATATTTT.

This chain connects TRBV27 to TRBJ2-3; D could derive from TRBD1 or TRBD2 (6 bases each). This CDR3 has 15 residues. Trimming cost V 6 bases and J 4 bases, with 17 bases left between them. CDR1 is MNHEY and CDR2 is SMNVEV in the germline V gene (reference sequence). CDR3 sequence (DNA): TGTGCCAGCAGGCAAGGGGGGCGGGGAGCAGATACGCAGTATTTT. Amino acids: CASRQGGRGADTQYF.

The CDR3 reads CASSLALDEKLFF. The CDR3 DNA reads as TGCGCCAGCAGCTTAGCGCTGGATGAAAAACTGTTTTTT. The chain links TRBV5-1 to TRBJ1-4, with unresolved D. CDR3 size: 13 residues. Germline V gene sequence: CDR1 SGHRS, CDR2 YFSETQ. Trimming removed 2 bases from V and 6 bases from J, with 8 bases in between.

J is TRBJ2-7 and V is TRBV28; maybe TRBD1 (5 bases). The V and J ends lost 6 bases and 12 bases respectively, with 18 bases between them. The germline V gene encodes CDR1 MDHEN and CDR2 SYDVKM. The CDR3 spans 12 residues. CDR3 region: CASSYGHVRMYF. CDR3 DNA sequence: TGTGCCAGCAGCTACGGACACGTAAGGATGTACTTC. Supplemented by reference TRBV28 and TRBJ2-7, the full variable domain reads DVKVTQSSRYLVKRTGEKVFLECVQDMDHENMFWYRQDPGLGLRLIYFSYDVKMKEKGDIPEGYSVSREKKERFSLILESASTNQTSMYLCASSYGHVRMYFGPGTRLTVT.

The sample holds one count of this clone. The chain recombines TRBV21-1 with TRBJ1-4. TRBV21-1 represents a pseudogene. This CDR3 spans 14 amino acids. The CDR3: CASSERGLNEKLFF. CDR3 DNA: TGTGCCAGCAGCGAACGGGGTCTGAATGAAAAACTGTTTTTT.

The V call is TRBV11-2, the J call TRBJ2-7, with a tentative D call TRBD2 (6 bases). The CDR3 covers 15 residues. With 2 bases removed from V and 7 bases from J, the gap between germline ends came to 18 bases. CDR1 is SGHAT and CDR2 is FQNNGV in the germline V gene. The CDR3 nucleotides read TGTGCCAGCAGCTTACAGGGAGGTTATGGGTTAGAGCAGTACTTC. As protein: CASSLQGGYGLEQYF.

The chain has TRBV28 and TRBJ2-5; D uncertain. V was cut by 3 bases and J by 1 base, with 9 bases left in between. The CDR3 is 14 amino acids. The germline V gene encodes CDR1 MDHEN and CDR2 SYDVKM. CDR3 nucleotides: TGTGCCAGCAGTTTGGGGTCCCTCCAAGAGACCCAGTACTTC. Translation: CASSLGSLQETQYF. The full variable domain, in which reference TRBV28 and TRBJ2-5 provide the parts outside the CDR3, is DVKVTQSSRYLVKRTGEKVFLECVQDMDHENMFWYRQDPGLGLRLIYFSYDVKMKEKGDIPEGYSVSREKKERFSLILESASTNQTSMYLCASSLGSLQETQYFGPGTRLLVL.

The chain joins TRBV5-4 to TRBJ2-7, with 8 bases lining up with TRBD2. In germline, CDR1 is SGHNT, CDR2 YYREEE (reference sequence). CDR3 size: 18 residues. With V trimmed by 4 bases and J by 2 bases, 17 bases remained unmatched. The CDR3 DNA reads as TGTGCCAGCAGCCTCTCCCGCGGCGGGGGGATCCTCACCTACGAGCAGTACTTC. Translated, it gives CASSLSRGGGILTYEQYF.

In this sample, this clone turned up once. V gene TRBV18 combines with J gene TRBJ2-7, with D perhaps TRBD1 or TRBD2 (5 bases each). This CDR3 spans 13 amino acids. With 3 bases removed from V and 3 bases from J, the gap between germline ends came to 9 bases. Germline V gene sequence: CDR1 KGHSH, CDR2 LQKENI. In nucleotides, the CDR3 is TGTGCCAGCTCACCTGGGGACGGCTACGAGCAGTACTTC. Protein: CASSPGDGYEQYF.

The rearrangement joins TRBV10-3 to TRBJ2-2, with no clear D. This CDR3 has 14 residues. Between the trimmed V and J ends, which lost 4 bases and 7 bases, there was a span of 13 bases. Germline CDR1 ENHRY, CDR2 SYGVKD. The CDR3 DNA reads TGTGCCATCAGTGCTGCCTCTTATGGCGGGGAGCTGTTTTTT. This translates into CAISAASYGGELFF.

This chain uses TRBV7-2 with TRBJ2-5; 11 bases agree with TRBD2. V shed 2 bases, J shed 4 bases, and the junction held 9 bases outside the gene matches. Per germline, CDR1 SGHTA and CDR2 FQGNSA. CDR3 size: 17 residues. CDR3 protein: CASSLMLAGGPIETQYF. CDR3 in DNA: TGTGCCAGCAGCTTAATGCTAGCGGGGGGCCCAATAGAGACCCAGTACTTC. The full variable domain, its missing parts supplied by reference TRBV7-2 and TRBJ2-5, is GAGVSQSPSNKVTEKGKDVELRCDPISGHTALYWYRQSLGQGLEFLIYFQGNSAPDKSGLPSDRFSAERTGGSVSTLTIQRTQQEDSAVYLCASSLMLAGGPIETQYFGPGTRLLVL.

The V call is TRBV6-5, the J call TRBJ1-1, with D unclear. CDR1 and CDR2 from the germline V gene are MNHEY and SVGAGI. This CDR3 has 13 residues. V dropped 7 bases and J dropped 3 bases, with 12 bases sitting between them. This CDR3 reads CASTRLVDTEAFF. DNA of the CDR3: TGTGCCAGCACCCGGTTAGTGGACACTGAAGCTTTCTTT.

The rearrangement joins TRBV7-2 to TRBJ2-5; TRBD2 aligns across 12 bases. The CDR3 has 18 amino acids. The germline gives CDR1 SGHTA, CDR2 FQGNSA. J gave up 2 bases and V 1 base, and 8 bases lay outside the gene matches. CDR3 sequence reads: CASSLGTSGAPGQETQYF. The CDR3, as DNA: TGTGCCAGCAGCTTAGGGACTAGCGGGGCTCCGGGACAAGAGACCCAGTACTTC.

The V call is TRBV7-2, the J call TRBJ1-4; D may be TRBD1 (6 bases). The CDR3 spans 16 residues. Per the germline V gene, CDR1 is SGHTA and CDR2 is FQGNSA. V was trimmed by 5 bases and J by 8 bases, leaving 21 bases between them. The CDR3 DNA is TGTGCCAGCAGCAATCGACAGAGCAGGGGTTGGGAAAAACTGTTTTTT. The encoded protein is CASSNRQSRGWEKLFF.

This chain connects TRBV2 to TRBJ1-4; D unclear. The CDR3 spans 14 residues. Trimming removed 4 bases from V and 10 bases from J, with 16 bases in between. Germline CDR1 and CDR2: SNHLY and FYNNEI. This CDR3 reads CASSGQDEWGKLFF. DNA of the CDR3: TGTGCCAGCAGTGGCCAAGACGAATGGGGAAAACTGTTTTTT.